These T cell receptor beta chains were read from a single sample in a study of Graves' ophthalmopathy and Graves' hyperthyroidism. TCRdb processed the multiplex PCR reads anew with MiXCR; each CDR3 protein has one entry. In the table there are roughly 170,000 distinct CDR3 sequences, 35% to 45% of which are singletons. Sequencing was done on a sample of peripheral blood. These receptors came from a man aged 30 to 45 with Graves' ophthalmopathy. Both conserved end residues are trimmed from each CDR3. The D gene is left open where the match is weak. Not every row has a clone size; where given, it reads once, few, many or a size class.

d_call: .
clone_size: .
v_call: TRBV12-3/TRBV12-4
j_call: TRBJ2-7
cdr3_aa: ASRGTEAYEQY

d_call: .
clone_size: .
v_call: TRBV12-3/TRBV12-4
j_call: TRBJ2-5
cdr3_aa: ASSRSSGGETQY

d_call: .
clone_size: many
v_call: TRBV20-1
j_call: TRBJ2-7
cdr3_aa: SAIPTSWYEQY

d_call: TRBD1
clone_size: .
v_call: TRBV27
j_call: TRBJ2-5
cdr3_aa: ASSLWDRAETQY

d_call: TRBD2
clone_size: many
v_call: TRBV28
j_call: TRBJ2-7
cdr3_aa: ASSFGTSGPYEQY

d_call: .
clone_size: many
v_call: TRBV6-5
j_call: TRBJ1-2
cdr3_aa: ASSPDKNYGYT

d_call: TRBD1
clone_size: many
v_call: TRBV6-4
j_call: TRBJ1-1
cdr3_aa: ASNENRQGRGNTEAF

d_call: .
clone_size: .
v_call: TRBV6-2/TRBV6-3
j_call: TRBJ1-1
cdr3_aa: ASSYRQETNTEAF

d_call: .
clone_size: .
v_call: TRBV12-3/TRBV12-4
j_call: TRBJ1-2
cdr3_aa: ASRSGTSPLNYGYT

d_call: .
clone_size: few
v_call: TRBV6-1
j_call: TRBJ2-7
cdr3_aa: ASSDRDLGEQY

d_call: TRBD2
clone_size: many
v_call: TRBV7-8
j_call: TRBJ2-5
cdr3_aa: ASSLDPSGLAGGKETQY

d_call: .
clone_size: many
v_call: TRBV29-1
j_call: TRBJ1-1
cdr3_aa: SVRLLNHNTEAF

d_call: .
clone_size: .
v_call: TRBV12-3/TRBV12-4
j_call: TRBJ1-1
cdr3_aa: ASSLFDSRSAF

d_call: TRBD2
clone_size: .
v_call: TRBV12-3/TRBV12-4
j_call: TRBJ2-2
cdr3_aa: ASSLTGRRGGTGELF

d_call: .
clone_size: many
v_call: TRBV6-6
j_call: TRBJ2-6
cdr3_aa: ASSPNSGSGANVLT

d_call: TRBD2
clone_size: .
v_call: TRBV28
j_call: TRBJ2-7
cdr3_aa: ASSGREGTYEQY

d_call: .
clone_size: .
v_call: TRBV29-1
j_call: TRBJ1-2
cdr3_aa: SVDRLGSGYT

d_call: .
clone_size: .
v_call: TRBV5-1
j_call: TRBJ1-1
cdr3_aa: ASSATQANTEAF

d_call: .
clone_size: many
v_call: TRBV28
j_call: TRBJ2-4
cdr3_aa: ATQSGGGSLIQY

d_call: .
clone_size: many
v_call: TRBV27
j_call: TRBJ2-7
cdr3_aa: ASWRFGYEQY

d_call: .
clone_size: many
v_call: TRBV12-5
j_call: TRBJ2-7
cdr3_aa: ASGLGQGGVQDEQY

d_call: .
clone_size: .
v_call: TRBV12-3/TRBV12-4
j_call: TRBJ1-5
cdr3_aa: ASSFSLQPQH

d_call: TRBD1
clone_size: many
v_call: TRBV6-1
j_call: TRBJ2-7
cdr3_aa: ASSGSRGRGEQY

d_call: TRBD1
clone_size: many
v_call: TRBV7-2
j_call: TRBJ1-5
cdr3_aa: ASSQTGGTQPQH

d_call: TRBD1
clone_size: many
v_call: TRBV6-1
j_call: TRBJ2-7
cdr3_aa: ASSTGTDTYEQY

d_call: TRBD2
clone_size: .
v_call: TRBV6-2/TRBV6-3
j_call: TRBJ2-5
cdr3_aa: ASSYRGLAGGSFQETQY

d_call: TRBD2
clone_size: .
v_call: TRBV19
j_call: TRBJ2-7
cdr3_aa: ASRSASGKGEQY

d_call: .
clone_size: many
v_call: TRBV5-1
j_call: TRBJ2-7
cdr3_aa: ASSLGDYEQY

d_call: .
clone_size: many
v_call: TRBV12-3/TRBV12-4
j_call: TRBJ1-2
cdr3_aa: ASSLAQLKRDGYT

d_call: TRBD1
clone_size: many
v_call: TRBV18
j_call: TRBJ2-7
cdr3_aa: ASSPAWTGALYEQY

d_call: TRBD1
clone_size: .
v_call: TRBV6-5
j_call: TRBJ2-5
cdr3_aa: ASSYTGQGVQETQY

d_call: .
clone_size: many
v_call: TRBV30
j_call: TRBJ2-7
cdr3_aa: AWSVQGYEQY

d_call: .
clone_size: many
v_call: TRBV30
j_call: TRBJ1-1
cdr3_aa: AWSVSGSTEAF

d_call: .
clone_size: many
v_call: TRBV18
j_call: TRBJ1-1
cdr3_aa: ASSPESTEAF

d_call: .
clone_size: many
v_call: TRBV30
j_call: TRBJ2-7
cdr3_aa: AWSPPRRNLRVWQY

d_call: .
clone_size: many
v_call: TRBV30
j_call: TRBJ1-5
cdr3_aa: AWSLNSNQPQH

d_call: TRBD1
clone_size: many
v_call: TRBV19
j_call: TRBJ1-6
cdr3_aa: ASSRGQGSPLH

d_call: .
clone_size: .
v_call: TRBV19
j_call: TRBJ1-3
cdr3_aa: ASSPQTGNTIY

d_call: .
clone_size: .
v_call: TRBV12-3/TRBV12-4
j_call: TRBJ1-1
cdr3_aa: ASSTGYGAF

d_call: TRBD1
clone_size: many
v_call: TRBV20-1
j_call: TRBJ2-7
cdr3_aa: SARDGQGNYEQY

d_call: TRBD1
clone_size: few
v_call: TRBV2
j_call: TRBJ2-7
cdr3_aa: ASVWTGTYEQY

d_call: TRBD2
clone_size: once
v_call: TRBV18
j_call: TRBJ2-5
cdr3_aa: ASSRILGEGETQY

d_call: .
clone_size: few
v_call: TRBV9
j_call: TRBJ1-5
cdr3_aa: ASSAGRSDQPQH

d_call: TRBD1
clone_size: once
v_call: TRBV5-1
j_call: TRBJ1-2
cdr3_aa: ASSSRDRGDNYGYT

d_call: .
clone_size: many
v_call: TRBV12-3/TRBV12-4
j_call: TRBJ2-7
cdr3_aa: ASSQVRGELFPYEQY

d_call: .
clone_size: few
v_call: TRBV12-5
j_call: TRBJ2-2
cdr3_aa: ASGLVWDGELF

d_call: TRBD2
clone_size: many
v_call: TRBV11-3
j_call: TRBJ2-5
cdr3_aa: ASSGGTSGNPETQY

d_call: TRBD2
clone_size: many
v_call: TRBV7-2
j_call: TRBJ2-5
cdr3_aa: ASSSPLAGAETQY

d_call: .
clone_size: .
v_call: TRBV19
j_call: TRBJ1-5
cdr3_aa: ASSFLEDQPQH

d_call: .
clone_size: once
v_call: TRBV29-1
j_call: TRBJ2-7
cdr3_aa: SVEDRGQDYEQY

d_call: TRBD1
clone_size: .
v_call: TRBV2
j_call: TRBJ1-2
cdr3_aa: ANTAQGAYGYT

d_call: TRBD1
clone_size: few
v_call: TRBV20-1
j_call: TRBJ2-7
cdr3_aa: SARGGTVSSYEQY